The text below deals with one T cell receptor beta chain. How the authors handled the data: Estimation of nucleated cell counts was performed using reference gene primer amplification. Sequencing used immunoSEQ multiplex PCR; TCRdb keeps in-frame clones, though not all of them. D and trimming come from the DNA, and the V and J calls and clone size come from that table. The data hold about 250,000 clones, with about 86% observed a single time. V gave up 7 bases and J gave up 1 base, with 14 bases separating them. Germline V gives CDR1 MNHEY, CDR2 SVGAGI. The CDR3 length is 15 residues. The sample belongs to a study of blood T cell repertoires in COVID-19. About the research overall: Samples taken during acute and convalescent COVID-19 were collected in the United States, Italy and Spain. Sources were T cells, B-cell-depleted T cells, or PBMCs; the material itself was cDNA or gDNA.

Sequencing was performed on peripheral blood. This chain connects TRBV6-5 to TRBJ1-5; D ambiguous. The receptor's source is a man at least 80 years old with acute or convalescent COVID-19. The CDR3 nucleotides are TGTGCCAGCACGACCACGGGAGGGAGCAATCAGCCCCAGCATTTT. It specifies CASTTTGGSNQPQHF.